Many counts were recorded for the clone carrying this T cell receptor beta chain. Its target is not known. The sample originates from a study of Graves' ophthalmopathy and Graves' hyperthyroidism. As for the study in general: Hyperthyroidism was classified as stable if no ophthalmopathy occurred within 18 months of follow-up.

There are 16 residues in the CDR3. Trimming shortened V by 0 bases and J by 4 bases, and 13 bases separated the two germline ends. Investigators amplified TCR beta CDR3 regions from RNA transcripts. Scientists carried out first-round RT-PCR using HTBI primers and then a second-round multiplex PCR. TCRdb passed the multiplex PCR reads through MiXCR, listing each CDR3 protein once. The sample has around 1,200,000 distinct CDR3 sequences, roughly 35% seen once. Broader study findings: The blood repertoire also included most expanded thyroid clonotypes above 0.001 frequency.

This clonotype was sampled from an adult man with Graves' hyperthyroidism. Input material: peripheral blood or thyroid tissue (not recorded which). V usage is TRBV12-3 or TRBV12-4 and J usage is TRBJ1-5; no firm D call. In nucleotides, the CDR3 is TGTGCCAGCAGTTTAGCCAGCCGGGCACTTAATCAGCCCCAGCATTTT. As protein: CASSLASRALNQPQHF.